Presented here are 20 T cell receptor beta chains from one specimen sequenced in a study of T-cell memory formation after mild COVID-19 (dated by TCRdb to about 2021). The method behind the library was 5' RACE. Reads for this sample came from an Illumina NovaSeq 6000. TCRdb trimmed public reads at Q25 via fastp, called clones via MiXCR and kept in-frame beta chains. Rows with one shared CDR3 protein collapse into an entry with the most common genes and DNA. The sample table contains 150,000 to 200,000 distinct CDR3 sequences; only one count was recorded for roughly 30% of them. About 11% of the sample lies in the top ten. Input material: PBMCs or a T cell subset sorted from them (not recorded which). The source of these receptors is an adult woman who had mild COVID-19 (a few samples of this study predate the infection). The sample titles of this study are shuffled in the database, so cell type and time point are left out; the donor was told from shared clones.

This rearrangement joins TRBV5-5 to TRBJ1-3, with D perhaps matching TRBD1 (5 bases). Germline V gene lookup returns CDR1 SGHKS and CDR2 YYEKEE (reference sequence). The CDR3 has 19 amino acids. V was shortened by 0 bases and J by 0 bases, with 19 bases between the two germline ends. The CDR3 DNA is TGTGCCAGCAGCTTGGTTCAGGGAGCCCTCCGATCCTCTGGAAACACCATATATTTT. Translating gives CASSLVQGALRSSGNTIYF.

The gene calls are TRBV20-1 and TRBJ1-1; D remains ambiguous. With 6 bases removed from V and 3 bases from J, the gap between germline ends came to 14 bases. CDR3 length equals 13 residues. Germline loops: CDR1 DFQATT, CDR2 SNEGSKA (reference sequence). In DNA form, the CDR3 reads TGCAGTGCCTCGCCGACGGAGTACACTGAAGCTTTCTTT. Amino acids: CSASPTEYTEAFF.

This clonotype has more than one count but fewer than ten. The DNA of the CDR3 is TGTGCCAGCAGTCGGAGGACAGGTCACTCCTACGAGCAGTACTTC. Translated: CASSRRTGHSYEQYF. The V and J genes are TRBV6-2 or TRBV6-3 and TRBJ2-7, with 7 bases identical to TRBD1. V gave up 5 bases and J gave up 0 bases; unmatched junction bases: 7. The CDR3 is 15 amino acids. Germline V gives CDR1 MNHEY, CDR2 SVGEGT.

This clonotype has just a few counts. The chain uses TRBV3-1 and TRBJ2-1; no definite D call. V dropped 2 bases and J dropped 4 bases, with 9 bases sitting between them. This CDR3 is built from 14 residues. Germline loops: CDR1 LGHDT, CDR2 YNNKEL (reference sequence). The CDR3 nucleotides read TGTGCCAGCAGCCAAATGATAACGTACAATGAGCAGTTCTTC. Protein: CASSQMITYNEQFF.

This clonotype showed up just a few times. The rearrangement uses TRBV5-1 and TRBJ1-1; D remains ambiguous. The germline gives CDR1 SGHRS, CDR2 YFSETQ. The CDR3 runs 14 residues. Trimming left V 2 bases short and J 1 base short, with 9 bases between. The CDR3 nucleotides read TGCGCCAGCAGCTTTTACACCAGGAACACTGAAGCTTTCTTT. Its translation is CASSFYTRNTEAFF.

This clonotype turned up a few times. The gene calls are TRBV5-1 and TRBJ2-7; a weak D match, TRBD2 (7 bases). The V end lost 3 bases, the J end lost 3 bases, and 13 bases lay between the germline ends. Per the germline V gene, CDR1 is SGHRS and CDR2 is YFSETQ. The CDR3 runs to 14 residues. CDR3 in DNA: TGCGCCAGCAGCTCCGGACTAGGGGGCTACGAGCAGTACTTC. It specifies CASSSGLGGYEQYF. Combining the CDR3 with reference TRBV5-1 and TRBJ2-7 gives the whole variable domain KAGVTQTPRYLIKTRGQQVTLSCSPISGHRSVSWYQQTPGQGLQFLFEYFSETQRNKGNFPGRFSGRQFSNSRSEMNVSTLELGDSALYLCASSSGLGGYEQYFGPGTRLTVT.

This clonotype was detected a few times. The V gene is TRBV6-5, the J gene TRBJ2-2; 7 bases fit TRBD1. Looked up from germline, CDR1 is MNHEY and CDR2 is SVGAGI. With V trimmed by 0 bases and J by 0 bases, 4 bases remained unmatched. The CDR3 sequence is 17 residues long. CDR3 DNA: TGTGCCAGCAGTTACTCGGGACAGTTCGCGAACACCGGGGAGCTGTTTTTT. Translating gives CASSYSGQFANTGELFF.

The sample holds a few counts of this clonotype. V is TRBV6-5 and J is TRBJ1-1, with 9 bases lining up with TRBD1. This CDR3 is built from 16 residues. J lost 3 bases, V lost 0 bases, and 5 bases had no gene match. Germline CDR1 MNHEY, CDR2 SVGAGI. CDR3 region: CASSYSIRTGDTEAFF. DNA of the CDR3: TGTGCCAGCAGTTACTCAATAAGGACAGGGGACACTGAAGCTTTCTTT.

This clonotype came up a few times. This sequence joins TRBV5-1 and TRBJ2-3; no reliable D call. The CDR3 loop spans 15 amino acids. The germline gives CDR1 SGHRS, CDR2 YFSETQ. V lost 6 bases and J lost 5, with 19 bases in between. In DNA form, the CDR3 reads TGCGCCAGCACCCTAAACCAACCTGGGCGAGATACGCAGTATTTT. Translated: CASTLNQPGRDTQYF.

This clonotype has only a few counts. This chain uses TRBV6-4 with TRBJ2-2; D not resolved. Germline-derived CDR1 and CDR2 are MRHNA and SNTAGT. Trimming pared 6 bases from V and 4 bases from J, leaving 9 bases between. This CDR3 has 13 amino acids. CDR3 in amino acids: CASSPSFTGELFF. The CDR3 nucleotides are TGTGCCAGCAGCCCCTCTTTCACCGGGGAGCTGTTTTTT.

The rearrangement joins TRBV5-1 to TRBJ2-1; 7 bases map to TRBD1. CDR3 size: 14 residues. The J segment lost 5 bases and the V segment lost 0 bases, leaving 2 bases of the junction unmatched. The germline V gene encodes CDR1 SGHRS and CDR2 YFSETQ. The CDR3 bases are TGCGCCAGCAGCTTGGGTGGACAGGACAATGAGCAGTTCTTC. Translating it yields CASSLGGQDNEQFF.

The rearrangement joins TRBV6-6 to TRBJ2-7, with 13 bases matching TRBD2. Germline CDR1 MNHNY, CDR2 SVGAGI (reference sequence). Germline trimming cut 7 bases from V and 3 bases from J; bases unmatched to any gene: 6. This CDR3 contains 15 residues. This chain's CDR3 is CASTPGLAGVYEQYF. The CDR3, as DNA: TGTGCCAGCACCCCTGGACTAGCGGGGGTCTACGAGCAGTACTTC.

The CDR3 nucleotides are TGTGCCAGCAACAGGGAGTCTCGTGAAAAACTGTTTTTT. This encodes CASNRESREKLFF. The rearrangement links TRBV6-1 to TRBJ1-4; the D gene is possibly TRBD1 (6 bases). The CDR3 is made up of 13 amino acids. V gave up 7 bases and J gave up 7 bases, with 13 bases separating them. Looked up from germline, CDR1 is MNHNS and CDR2 is SASEGT.

The chain employs TRBV6-2 or TRBV6-3 and TRBJ2-2, with 7 bases fitting TRBD2. Germline CDR1 MNHEY, CDR2 SVGEGT. Trimming took 6 bases from V and 5 from J; bases not matched to a gene: 12. This CDR3 region has 16 residues. CDR3 bases: TGTGCCAGCAGACTCGGAAAGATAGCGGGTACCGGGGAGCTGTTTTTT. The encoded protein is CASRLGKIAGTGELFF.

This clonotype has only a few counts. The chain is built from TRBV12-3 or TRBV12-4 and TRBJ1-5; the match to TRBD1 covers 10 bases. CDR3 length: 16 residues. With V trimmed by 6 bases and J by 2 bases, 7 bases remained unmatched. CDR3 DNA sequence: TGTGCCAGCAGACCGGGACAGGGGAGAGGCAATCAGCCCCAGCATTTT. It yields the protein CASRPGQGRGNQPQHF.

The V call is TRBV20-1, the J call TRBJ2-7, with TRBD1 matching over 8 bases. This CDR3 comprises 15 residues. The ends lost 0 bases at V and 2 bases at J; junction bases unmatched: 6. Germline V gives CDR1 DFQATT, CDR2 SNEGSKA (reference sequence). The CDR3 region is CSARDIRTGTYEQYF. The CDR3 DNA reads as TGCAGTGCTAGAGATATCAGGACAGGGACCTACGAGCAGTACTTC.

The V call is TRBV29-1, the J call TRBJ2-7; TRBD2 agrees at 8 bases. CDR3 length equals 16 residues. CDR1 and CDR2 from the germline V gene are SQVTM and ANQGSEA. V trimming: 5 bases; J trimming: 4 bases; junction bases outside the gene matches: 16. The CDR3 region has the DNA TGCAGCGTTCGCACAGCGACGGGAGGGCTTCAATACGAGCAGTACTTC. Translating gives CSVRTATGGLQYEQYF.

V and J are TRBV4-2 and TRBJ2-6, with 7 bases fitting TRBD2. Germline CDR1 LGHNA, CDR2 YNFKEQ. This CDR3 has 17 residues. The J segment lost 2 bases and the V segment lost 1 base, leaving 5 bases of the junction unmatched. CDR3 nucleotide sequence: TGTGCCAGCAGCCAAGGGGAGGGCGCGACTGGGGCCAACGTCCTGACTTTC. Translated, it gives CASSQGEGATGANVLTF.

The chain links TRBV15 to TRBJ2-3; D may match TRBD1 or TRBD2 (5 bases each). CDR1 LNHNV and CDR2 YYDKDF come from the germline V gene (reference sequence). Between the trimmed V and J ends, which lost 1 base and 5 bases, there was a span of 16 bases. This CDR3 has 16 amino acids. CDR3 nucleotides: TGTGCCACCAGCAGAGGGCTGACAGTTGCGGGAGATACGCAGTATTTT. As protein: CATSRGLTVAGDTQYF.

This clonotype came up a few times. The chain is built from TRBV7-8 and TRBJ2-3, with D possibly being TRBD2 (7 bases). CDR3 length: 15 residues. Germline V gene data show CDR1 as SGHVS and CDR2 as FQNEAQ. Trimming removed 1 base from V and 6 bases from J, with 14 bases in between. The CDR3 here is CASSLDRGAVDTQYF. CDR3 in DNA: TGTGCCAGCAGCTTAGATCGGGGGGCTGTGGATACGCAGTATTTT.